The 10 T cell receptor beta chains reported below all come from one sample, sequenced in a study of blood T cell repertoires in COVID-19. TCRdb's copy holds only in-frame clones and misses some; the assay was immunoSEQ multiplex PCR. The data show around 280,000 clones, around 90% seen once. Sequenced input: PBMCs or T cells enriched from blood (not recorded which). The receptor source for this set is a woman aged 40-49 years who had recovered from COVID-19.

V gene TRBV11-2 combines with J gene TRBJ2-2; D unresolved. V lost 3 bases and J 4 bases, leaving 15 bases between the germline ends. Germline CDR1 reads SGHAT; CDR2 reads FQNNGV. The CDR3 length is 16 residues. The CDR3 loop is CASSFRQGLGTGELFF. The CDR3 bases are TGTGCCAGCAGCTTTCGACAAGGTCTCGGCACCGGGGAGCTGTTTTTT.

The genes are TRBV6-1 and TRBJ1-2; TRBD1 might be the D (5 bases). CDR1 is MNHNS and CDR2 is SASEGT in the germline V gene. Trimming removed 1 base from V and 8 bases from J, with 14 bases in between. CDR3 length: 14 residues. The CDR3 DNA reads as TGTGCCAGCAGTGAAGTAGGGGCAGTGGTAGGCTACACCTTC. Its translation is CASSEVGAVVGYTF.

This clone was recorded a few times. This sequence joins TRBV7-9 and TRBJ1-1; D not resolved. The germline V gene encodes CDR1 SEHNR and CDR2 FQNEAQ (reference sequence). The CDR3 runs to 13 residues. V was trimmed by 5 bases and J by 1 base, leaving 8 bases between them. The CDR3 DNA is TGTGCCAGCAGCCGAAGCGCGAACACTGAAGCTTTCTTT. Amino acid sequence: CASSRSANTEAFF.

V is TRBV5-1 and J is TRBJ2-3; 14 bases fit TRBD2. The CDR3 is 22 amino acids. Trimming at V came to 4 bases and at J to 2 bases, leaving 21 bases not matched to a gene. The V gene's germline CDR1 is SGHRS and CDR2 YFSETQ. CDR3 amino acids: CASSLPYRTSGRPRSLTDTQYF. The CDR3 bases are TGCGCCAGCAGCCTACCCTACCGGACTAGCGGGAGGCCGCGAAGTCTCACAGATACGCAGTATTTT.

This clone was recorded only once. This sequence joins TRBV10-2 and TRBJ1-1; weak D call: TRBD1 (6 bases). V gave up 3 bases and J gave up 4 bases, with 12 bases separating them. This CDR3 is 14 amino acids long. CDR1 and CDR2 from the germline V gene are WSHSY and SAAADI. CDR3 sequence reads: CASSDRGIGTEAFF. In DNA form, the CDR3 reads TGCGCCAGCAGTGATAGGGGGATAGGCACTGAAGCTTTCTTT.

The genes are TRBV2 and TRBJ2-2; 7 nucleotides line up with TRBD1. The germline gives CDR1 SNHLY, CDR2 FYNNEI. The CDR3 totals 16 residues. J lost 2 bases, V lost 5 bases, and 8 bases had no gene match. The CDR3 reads CASSRRDRVNTGELFF. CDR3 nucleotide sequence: TGTGCCAGCAGTCGTCGGGACAGAGTAAACACCGGGGAGCTGTTTTTT.

The CDR3 region is CASSSRVAGSGNTIYF. Written as DNA, the CDR3 is TGTGCCAGCAGTTCTCGGGTGGCGGGCTCTGGAAACACCATATATTTT. The chain couples TRBV6-5 to TRBJ1-3; the D is unclear. Germline CDR1 is MNHEY and CDR2 is SVGAGI. Trimming shortened V by 4 bases and J by 0 bases, and 13 bases separated the two germline ends. The CDR3 totals 16 residues.

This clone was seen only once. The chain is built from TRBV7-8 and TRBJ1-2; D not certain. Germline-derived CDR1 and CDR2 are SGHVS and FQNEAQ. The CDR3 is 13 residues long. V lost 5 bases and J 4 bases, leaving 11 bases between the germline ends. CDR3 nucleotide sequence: TGTGCCAGCAGCCCCCCTCTGGCCTATGGCTACACCTTC. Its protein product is CASSPPLAYGYTF.

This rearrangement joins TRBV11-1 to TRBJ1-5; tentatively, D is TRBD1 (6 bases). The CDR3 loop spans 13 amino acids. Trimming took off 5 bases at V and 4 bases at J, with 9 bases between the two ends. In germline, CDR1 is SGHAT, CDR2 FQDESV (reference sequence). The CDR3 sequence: CASSPDRNQPQHF. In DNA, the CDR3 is TGTGCCAGCAGCCCCGACAGGAATCAGCCCCAGCATTTT.

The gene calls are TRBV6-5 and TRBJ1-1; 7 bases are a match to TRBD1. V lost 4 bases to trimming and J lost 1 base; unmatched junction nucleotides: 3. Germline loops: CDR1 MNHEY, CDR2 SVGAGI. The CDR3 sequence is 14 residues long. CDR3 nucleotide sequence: TGTGCCAGCAGTTGGGACAGTAAGAACACTGAAGCTTTCTTT. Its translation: CASSWDSKNTEAFF.